This TCR beta chain appears in the sequencing data of a study of cytomegalovirus exposure and HLA in healthy donors. The V segment lost 6 bases and the J segment 3 bases; nucleotides outside the gene matches: 7. Germline V gene lookup returns CDR1 MDHEN and CDR2 SYDVKM. This CDR3 contains 15 residues. 60 Vbeta and 13 Jbeta primers were used in PCR. Sequencing was performed with immunoSEQ multiplex PCR; in TCRdb, only in-frame clones are kept and a portion is missing. The sample carries under 200,000 clones, approximately 11% recorded once. This clone showed up just a few times. This chain connects TRBV28 to TRBJ2-2; 7 nucleotides line up with TRBD1. The sequence was obtained from a man between 45 and 60 years old in good health and CMV-seropositive. Sequencing was performed on PBMCs. CDR3 amino acids: CASRVTGKHTGELFF. For the CDR3, the DNA is TGTGCCAGCAGGGTGACAGGGAAGCACACCGGGGAGCTGTTTTTT.